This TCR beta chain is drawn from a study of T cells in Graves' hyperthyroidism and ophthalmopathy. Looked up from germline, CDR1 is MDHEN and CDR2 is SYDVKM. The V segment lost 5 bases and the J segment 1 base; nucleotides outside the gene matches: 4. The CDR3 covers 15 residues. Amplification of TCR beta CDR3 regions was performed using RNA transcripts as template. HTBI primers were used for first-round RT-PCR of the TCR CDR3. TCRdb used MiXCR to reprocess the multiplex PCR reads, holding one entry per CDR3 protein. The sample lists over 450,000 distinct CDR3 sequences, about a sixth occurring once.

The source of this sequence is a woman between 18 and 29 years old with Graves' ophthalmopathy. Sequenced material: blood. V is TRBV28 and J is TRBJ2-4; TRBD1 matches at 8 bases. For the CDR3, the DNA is TGTGCCAGCAGTCCCCGGGACAGGGCCAAAAACATTCAGTACTTC. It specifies CASSPRDRAKNIQYF.